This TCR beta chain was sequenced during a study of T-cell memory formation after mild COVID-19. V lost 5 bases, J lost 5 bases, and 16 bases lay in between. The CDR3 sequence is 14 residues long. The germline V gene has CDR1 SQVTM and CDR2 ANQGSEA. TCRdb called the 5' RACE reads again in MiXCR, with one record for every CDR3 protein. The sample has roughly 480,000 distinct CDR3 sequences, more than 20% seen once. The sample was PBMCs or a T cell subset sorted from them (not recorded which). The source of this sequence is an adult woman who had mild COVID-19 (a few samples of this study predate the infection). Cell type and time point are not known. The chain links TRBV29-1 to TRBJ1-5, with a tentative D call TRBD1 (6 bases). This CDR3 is CSVPGHPSYQPQHF. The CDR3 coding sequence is TGCAGCGTTCCGGGACACCCTTCATATCAGCCCCAGCATTTT. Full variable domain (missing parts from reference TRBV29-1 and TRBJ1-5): SAVISQKPSRDICQRGTSLTIQCQVDSQVTMMFWYRQQPGQSLTLIATANQGSEATYESGFVIDKFPISRPNLTFSTLTVSNMSPEDSSIYLCSVPGHPSYQPQHFGDGTRLSIL.